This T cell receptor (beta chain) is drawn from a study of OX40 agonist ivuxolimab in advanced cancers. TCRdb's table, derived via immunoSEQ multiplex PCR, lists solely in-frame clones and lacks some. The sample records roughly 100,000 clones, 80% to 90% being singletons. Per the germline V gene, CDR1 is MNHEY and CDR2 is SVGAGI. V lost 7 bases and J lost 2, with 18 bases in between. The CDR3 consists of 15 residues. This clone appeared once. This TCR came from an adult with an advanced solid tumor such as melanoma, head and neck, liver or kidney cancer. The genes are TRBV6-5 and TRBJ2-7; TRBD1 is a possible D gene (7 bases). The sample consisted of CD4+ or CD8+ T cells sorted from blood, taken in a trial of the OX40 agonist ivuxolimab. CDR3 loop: CASNSGGGRPYEQYF. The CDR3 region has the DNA TGTGCCAGCAACTCCGGAGGGGGCAGACCCTACGAGCAGTACTTC.